Below, 17 T cell receptor beta chains from the same sample are listed, as sequenced in a study of human T cells and chemical hapten exposure. A single record per CDR3 protein comes from TCRdb applying MiXCR to the RACE reads. Here the sample spans approximately 80,000 distinct CDR3 sequences, around 9.6% being singletons. Time point indicated: patch test 2, 6 weeks after DPC sensitization. Treatment specified: therapeutic diphenylcyclopropenone sensitization with weekly scalp DPC. Sequenced here: whole blood, sampled in connection with sensitization to the hapten diphenylcyclopropenone (DPC). The receptors come from a woman aged 30 to 39 with alopecia areata. Some clones in this sample may be carry-over from other donors' samples.

In its sample, this clonotype was seen many times. This chain links TRBV10-3 with TRBJ1-5; 11 bases are shared with TRBD1. J was trimmed by 4 bases and V by 5 bases; bases with no gene match: 4. CDR3 length equals 15 residues. Germline CDR1 is ENHRY and CDR2 is SYGVKD. This chain's CDR3 is CAISTGQGANQPQHF. CDR3 bases: TGTGCCATCAGTACCGGACAGGGGGCTAATCAGCCCCAGCATTTT.

This clonotype was recorded many times. The CDR3 spells CSARGTPTGFIYEQFF. DNA of the CDR3: TGCAGTGCTAGAGGTACCCCGACAGGGTTCATATATGAGCAGTTCTTC. The genes are TRBV20-1 and TRBJ2-1; TRBD1 matches 7 bases. The CDR3 runs to 16 residues. J gave up 8 bases and V 1 base, and 14 bases lay outside the gene matches. Germline loops: CDR1 DFQATT, CDR2 SNEGSKA (reference sequence).

In its sample, this clonotype was seen many times. The V gene is TRBV29-1, the J gene TRBJ1-2; 8 bases are a match to TRBD1. The CDR3 extends over 13 amino acids. In germline, CDR1 is SQVTM, CDR2 ANQGSEA. The J segment lost 4 bases and the V segment lost 6 bases, leaving 7 bases of the junction unmatched. CDR3 in amino acids: CSVRTGITYGYTF. CDR3 bases: TGCAGCGTGAGGACAGGGATTACCTATGGCTACACCTTC. The full variable domain, its missing parts supplied by reference TRBV29-1 and TRBJ1-2, is SAVISQKPSRDICQRGTSLTIQCQVDSQVTMMFWYRQQPGQSLTLIATANQGSEATYESGFVIDKFPISRPNLTFSTLTVSNMSPEDSSIYLCSVRTGITYGYTFGSGTRLTVV.

This clonotype was observed many times. V is TRBV28 and J is TRBJ2-3; D unclear. There are 12 residues in the CDR3. Germline V gene lookup returns CDR1 MDHEN and CDR2 SYDVKM. Trimming cost V 6 bases and J 0 bases, with 4 bases left between them. CDR3 loop: CASSESTDTQYF. CDR3 DNA sequence: TGTGCCAGCAGCGAAAGCACAGATACGCAGTATTTT.

This clonotype appeared a few times. This chain joins TRBV7-9 and TRBJ2-3; a weak D match, TRBD2 (5 bases). Germline V CDR1 and CDR2: SEHNR, FQNEAQ (reference sequence). V shed 5 bases and J shed 6 bases, with 18 bases lying between them. The CDR3 loop spans 15 amino acids. The CDR3 DNA reads TGTGCCAGCAGCCCGGGATCTCACGACGCGGATACGCAGTATTTT. Translated, it gives CASSPGSHDADTQYF.

This clonotype was recorded at least ten times. The gene calls are TRBV4-3 and TRBJ2-7; D perhaps matches TRBD2 (6 bases). This CDR3 contains 15 residues. Germline CDR1 reads LGHNA; CDR2 reads YSLEER. Trimming shortened V by 1 base and J by 2 bases, and 12 bases separated the two germline ends. The CDR3 DNA is TGCGCCAGCAGCCAAGTTTTTAGCGGCACCTACGAGCAGTACTTC. Translated, it gives CASSQVFSGTYEQYF.

This clonotype was detected ten times or more. The genes are TRBV5-1 and TRBJ1-6, with D perhaps TRBD1 (5 bases). The germline V gene has CDR1 SGHRS and CDR2 YFSETQ. CDR3 size: 15 residues. Trimming stripped 0 bases from V and 6 bases from J, with 10 bases between. CDR3 bases: TGCGCCAGCAGCTTGGACAGGAGCCGTAATTCACCCCTCCACTTT. Protein product: CASSLDRSRNSPLHF.

Many counts were recorded for this clonotype. This chain joins TRBV7-6 and TRBJ2-1; tentative D call: TRBD1 (6 bases). The V gene lost 5 bases and the J gene lost 9 bases, with 20 bases spanning the gap. CDR1 is SGHVS, CDR2 FNYEAQ, per germline. The CDR3 spans 15 residues. The CDR3 spells CASSPPGAPPGEQFF. The CDR3 bases are TGTGCCAGCAGCCCCCCAGGGGCTCCTCCCGGTGAGCAGTTCTTC. The variable domain in full, completed from reference TRBV7-6 and TRBJ2-1, reads GAGVSQSPRYKVTKRGQDVALRCDPISGHVSLYWYRQALGQGPEFLTYFNYEAQQDKSGLPNDRFSAERPEGSISTLTIQRTEQRDSAMYRCASSPPGAPPGEQFFGPGTRLTVL.

This clonotype was counted many times. The rearrangement joins TRBV29-1 to TRBJ1-1, with 7 nucleotides matching TRBD1. There are 12 residues in the CDR3. V gave up 1 base and J gave up 6 bases; unmatched junction bases: 2. Germline CDR1 SQVTM, CDR2 ANQGSEA. Here the CDR3 reads CSVEGGTAEAFF. The CDR3 DNA sequence: TGCAGCGTTGAAGGGGGGACAGCTGAAGCTTTCTTT.

A word on this clonotype: A clone one base away is much larger, so this may be a read error. The chain is built from TRBV5-4 and TRBJ2-2, with a tentative D call TRBD2 (6 bases). This CDR3 has 12 residues. Germline V lookup: CDR1 SGHNT, CDR2 YYREEE (reference sequence). The CDR3 sequence is CVSSYNTGGLFF. The CDR3 DNA is TGTGTCAGCAGCTATAACACCGGGGGGCTGTTTTTT.

As regards this clonotype: A much larger clone lies one base from this, so it may be a read error. V usage is TRBV4-2 and J usage is TRBJ2-1; 9 nucleotides agree with TRBD2. The CDR3 sequence is 14 residues long. CDR1 LGHNA and CDR2 YNFKEQ come from the germline V gene. The DNA for the CDR3 is TGTGTCACCCGTAGCGGGGGATCCTACAATGAGCAGTTCTTC. Translating it yields CVTRSGGSYNEQFF.

This clonotype came up many times. The chain is built from TRBV6-2 or TRBV6-3 and TRBJ1-1; TRBD1 matches 8 bases. The CDR3 loop spans 17 amino acids. The V gene end was trimmed by 2 bases and the J gene end by 1 base; junction bases not matched to a gene: 9. Germline V gene sequence: CDR1 MNHEY, CDR2 SVGEGT. CDR3 bases: TGTGCCAGCAGTTACCCTACCGGGACAGGCCAGAACACTGAAGCTTTCTTT. This encodes CASSYPTGTGQNTEAFF.

This clonotype occurred a few times. The chain couples TRBV29-1 to TRBJ2-1, with D possibly being TRBD1 or TRBD2 (5 bases each). This CDR3 is built from 13 residues. Germline V lookup: CDR1 SQVTM, CDR2 ANQGSEA. Trimming took off 6 bases at V and 4 bases at J, with 13 bases between the two ends. CDR3 region: CSVVRDEYNEQFF. The DNA of the CDR3 is TGCAGCGTCGTCCGGGACGAGTACAATGAGCAGTTCTTC.

The chain carries TRBV28 and TRBJ1-2; no firm D call. Germline V gene data show CDR1 as MDHEN and CDR2 as SYDVKM. The CDR3 covers 13 residues. V dropped 3 bases and J dropped 4 bases, with 9 bases sitting between them. CDR3 loop: CASSFGGSYGYTF. The CDR3 bases are TGTGCCAGCAGTTTTGGCGGAAGCTATGGCTACACCTTC.

The chain links TRBV11-2 to TRBJ2-3; a possible D gene is TRBD1 (6 bases). CDR1 and CDR2 from the germline V gene are SGHAT and FQNNGV. The CDR3 runs to 13 residues. Trimming stripped 3 bases from V and 6 bases from J, with 10 bases between. In DNA, the CDR3 is TGTGCCAGCAGCTTTCAGGGGAAGGATACGCAGTATTTT. Translated, it gives CASSFQGKDTQYF.

This clonotype was seen more than once but under ten times. This chain uses TRBV15 with TRBJ1-5; possible D gene TRBD1, 5 bases. Germline V gives CDR1 LNHNV, CDR2 YYDKDF (reference sequence). Trimming removed 9 bases at V and 5 bases at J, with 14 bases between. CDR3 length equals 13 residues. DNA for the CDR3: TGTGCCACTGGATCAGGGTGGCATCAGCCCCAGCATTTT. It specifies CATGSGWHQPQHF.

This clonotype was seen many times. V and J are TRBV29-1 and TRBJ1-2; D gene unclear. Germline values: CDR1 SQVTM, CDR2 ANQGSEA. This CDR3 comprises 15 residues. V lost 3 bases and J lost 4, with 18 bases in between. DNA of the CDR3: TGCAGCGTTGATTTCGCCAGGAGCTCGGGCTATGGCTACACCTTC. Translated, it gives CSVDFARSSGYGYTF.